A selection of T cell receptor beta chains follows, all from one sample in a study of T-cell reconstitution after alpha-beta-depleted transplantation in children. TCRdb analysed the PCR reads with MiXCR anew, one entry per CDR3 protein. In the table there are about 110,000 distinct CDR3 sequences, about 6.4% of which are singletons. Material: PBMCs, mostly from graft donor cells, obtained 360 days after TCRalphabeta/CD19-depleted stem cell transplant. The source is a male patient between 2 and 10 years old who had a stem cell transplant for acute lymphoblastic leukemia, so the T cells may come from the graft donor. Both conserved end residues are part of each CDR3. D genes are given only for firm matches. Size is stated for part of the rows, as once, few or many counts, or as a class when the clone is expanded.

NA | NA | TRBJ1-2 | TRBV6-2/TRBV6-3 | CASSYATLFYGYTF | TGTGCCAGCAGTTATGCCACACTATTCTATGGCTACACCTTC
NA | few | TRBJ2-7 | TRBV11-2 | CASSLDIQATYEQYF | TGTGCCAGCAGCTTAGATATCCAGGCGACCTACGAGCAGTACTTC
NA | many | TRBJ2-7 | TRBV12-3/TRBV12-4 | CASSLEAGGTYEQYF | TGTGCCAGCAGTTTAGAGGCAGGAGGTACCTACGAGCAGTACTTC
NA | NA | TRBJ1-2 | TRBV4-3 | CASSHWTTANYGYTF | TGCGCCAGCAGCCACTGGACTACAGCTAACTATGGCTACACCTTC
NA | NA | TRBJ2-7 | TRBV7-8 | CASSLGQLSYEQYF | TGTGCCAGCAGCTTAGGGCAACTCTCCTACGAGCAGTACTTC
NA | NA | TRBJ1-2 | TRBV9 | CASSPWGGTVNYGYTF | TGTGCCAGCAGCCCCTGGGGCGGGACGGTTAACTATGGCTACACCTTC
NA | NA | TRBJ2-1 | TRBV29-1 | CSVGAASTLSGGEQFF | TGCAGCGTCGGTGCAGCGTCAACCCTATCCGGGGGTGAGCAGTTCTTC
TRBD1 | few | TRBJ2-1 | TRBV7-9 | CASSLRGRDEQFF | TGTGCCAGCAGCTTAAGGGGGCGCGATGAGCAGTTCTTC
NA | NA | TRBJ2-5 | TRBV7-2 | CASSLWSVQETQYF | TGTGCCAGCAGCTTATGGAGCGTTCAAGAGACCCAGTACTTC
TRBD2 | NA | TRBJ2-1 | TRBV6-5 | CASSYSRTSGDNEQFF | TGTGCCAGCAGTTACTCGAGGACTAGCGGGGACAATGAGCAGTTCTTC
NA | few | TRBJ1-2 | TRBV7-9 | CASSPVGYTF | TGTGCCAGCAGCCCCGTTGGCTACACCTTC
NA | many | TRBJ1-1 | TRBV4-3 | CASSSSDGNTEAFF | TGCGCCAGCAGCAGCTCGGACGGGAACACTGAAGCTTTCTTT
NA | many | TRBJ1-5 | TRBV10-3 | CAISELLFNQPQHF | TGTGCCATCAGTGAGCTTTTATTCAATCAGCCCCAGCATTTT
NA | few | TRBJ2-5 | TRBV27 | CASSALGGAQETQYF | TGTGCCAGCAGCGCCTTGGGGGGGGCGCAGGAGACCCAGTACTTC
TRBD1 | NA | TRBJ2-7 | TRBV28 | CASSGDRGTLEQYF | TGTGCCAGCAGTGGGGACAGGGGAACTCTCGAGCAGTACTTC
NA | many | TRBJ2-3 | TRBV7-9 | CASSLGKAYYTDTQYF | TGTGCCAGCAGCTTAGGGAAAGCTTACTACACAGATACGCAGTATTTT
NA | many | TRBJ2-5 | TRBV30 | CAWDLGGETQYF | TGTGCCTGGGACCTCGGAGGGGAGACCCAGTACTTC
NA | many | TRBJ2-1 | TRBV7-2 | CASSRLDGTIYNEQFF | TGTGCCAGCAGCCGACTGGACGGGACCATCTACAATGAGCAGTTCTTC
TRBD1 | few | TRBJ2-3 | TRBV6-2/TRBV6-3 | CASSYEGRDRGYEDTQYF | TGTGCCAGCAGTTACGAGGGCCGTGACAGGGGGTACGAAGATACGCAGTATTTT
NA | many | TRBJ1-5 | TRBV4-3 | CASSHGFQGIDQPQHF | TGCGCCAGCAGCCATGGGTTCCAGGGAATCGATCAGCCCCAGCATTTT
NA | few | TRBJ1-4 | TRBV7-9 | CASSFTGEKLFF | TGTGCCAGCAGCTTTACGGGAGAAAAACTGTTTTTT
NA | many | TRBJ2-1 | TRBV6-4 | CASNVRTAYNEQFF | TGTGCCAGCAATGTGAGGACAGCTTACAATGAGCAGTTCTTC
NA | many | TRBJ1-1 | TRBV5-1 | CASRLGKDTEAFF | TGCGCCAGCAGACTGGGGAAGGACACTGAAGCTTTCTTT
TRBD1 | many | TRBJ1-5 | TRBV28 | CASSEQGFQPQHF | TGTGCCAGCAGTGAACAGGGGTTTCAGCCCCAGCATTTT
NA | many | TRBJ1-1 | TRBV20-1 | CRSWKSDINTEAFF | TGCAGGTCATGGAAGTCGGACATAAACACTGAAGCTTTCTTT
NA | NA | TRBJ2-7 | TRBV4-1 | CASSQVRGSEQYF | TGCGCCAGCAGCCAAGTTAGAGGTAGCGAGCAGTACTTC
TRBD2 | many | TRBJ2-7 | TRBV7-6 | CASSLASGRAGNEQYF | TGTGCCAGCAGCTTAGCTAGCGGGAGGGCCGGGAACGAGCAGTACTTC
NA | NA | TRBJ2-7 | TRBV30 | CAWSGDSPYEQYF | TGTGCCTGGAGTGGAGACAGCCCCTACGAGCAGTACTTC
TRBD2 | NA | TRBJ2-5 | TRBV5-1 | CASSSMRGALQETQYF | TGCGCCAGCAGCTCCATGCGGGGGGCATTACAAGAGACCCAGTACTTC
TRBD2 | many | TRBJ2-1 | TRBV2 | CASSDRPASGGGRQFF | TGTGCCAGCAGTGACCGCCCAGCTAGCGGGGGGGGCAGGCAGTTCTTC
NA | few | TRBJ1-1 | TRBV7-9 | CASSPSGRTNTEAFF | TGTGCCAGCAGCCCTAGTGGCAGGACGAACACTGAAGCTTTCTTT
TRBD2 | NA | TRBJ2-2 | TRBV23-1 | CASSQYLLGWREGSAVELFF | TGCGCCAGCAGTCAATACCTTCTAGGATGGCGGGAGGGTTCCGCCGTGGAGCTGTTTTTT
NA | few | TRBJ2-7 | TRBV27 | CASSSTSYEQYF | TGTGCCAGCAGTTCTACCTCCTACGAGCAGTACTTC
NA | many | TRBJ2-1 | TRBV28 | CASSWDPREQFF | TGTGCCAGCAGTTGGGATCCGCGGGAGCAGTTCTTC
NA | many | TRBJ1-2 | TRBV29-1 | CSAGGGLEDYGYTF | TGCAGCGCGGGGGGGGGGCTTGAGGACTATGGCTACACCTTC
NA | NA | TRBJ2-1 | TRBV5-5 | CASSLGGGDSYNEQFF | TGTGCCAGCAGCTTGGGGGGAGGGGACAGTTACAATGAGCAGTTCTTC